The source of this TCR beta chain is a study of cytomegalovirus exposure and HLA in healthy donors. 60 Vbeta and 13 Jbeta primers were used in PCR. Libraries were prepared by immunoSEQ multiplex PCR; TCRdb keeps only in-frame clonotypes and omits some of them. The table lists 160,000 or so clones, 65% to 80% of them singletons. Sequencing was performed on PBMCs. This TCR was sampled from a man aged 18 to 30 in good health and CMV-seropositive.

The CDR3 loop is CSVLFRIPRRDTEAFF. The CDR3 DNA is TGCAGCGTTCTGTTTCGGATCCCACGCCGGGACACTGAAGCTTTCTTT. V usage is TRBV29-1 and J usage is TRBJ1-1; D remains unclear. From germline, CDR1 is SQVTM and CDR2 ANQGSEA. The CDR3 covers 16 residues. Trimming removed 5 bases at V and 3 bases at J, with 22 bases between.